Below are 7 T cell receptor beta chains sequenced from a single sample in a study of cytomegalovirus exposure and HLA in healthy donors. In the PCR, 60 Vbeta and 13 Jbeta primers were used. Sequenced by immunoSEQ multiplex PCR; TCRdb stores in-frame clones only, minus some. The top ten hold approximately 14% of the sample, which has fewer than 110,000 clones, approximately 79% seen once. Sequenced material: PBMCs. The origin of the receptors is a woman in her 40s in good health and CMV-seropositive.

The gene calls are TRBV7-9 and TRBJ1-6; D perhaps matches TRBD1 (6 bases). This CDR3 spans 14 amino acids. Trimming left V 5 bases short and J 5 bases short, with 10 bases between. Looked up from germline, CDR1 is SEHNR and CDR2 is FQNEAQ (reference sequence). CDR3 amino acids: CASSRDTDNSPLHF. The CDR3 DNA reads TGTGCCAGCAGCCGGGACACCGATAATTCACCCCTCCACTTT. The full variable domain, its missing parts supplied by reference TRBV7-9 and TRBJ1-6, is DTGVSQNPRHKITKRGQNVTFRCDPISEHNRLYWYRQTLGQGPEFLTYFQNEAQLEKSRLLSDRFSAERPKGSFSTLEIQRTEQGDSAMYLCASSRDTDNSPLHFGNGTRLTVT.

The V and J genes are TRBV6-5 and TRBJ2-5, with TRBD2 matching over 11 bases. The CDR3 runs 15 residues. Germline V CDR1 and CDR2: MNHEY, SVGAGI. After removal of 2 bases from V and 2 bases from J, the junction contained 1 base not matched to a gene. The CDR3 DNA is TGTGCCAGCAGTTACCTAGCGGGGGGACAAGAGACCCAGTACTTC. Amino acids: CASSYLAGGQETQYF.

This clone appeared once. The rearrangement links TRBV5-5 to TRBJ2-7; D is undetermined. This CDR3 is built from 15 residues. V was clipped by 0 bases and J by 0 bases, with 10 bases between them. CDR1 and CDR2 (germline): SGHKS, YYEKEE (reference sequence). The CDR3 coding sequence is TGTGCCAGCAGCTTGGCCCCCGAAGCCTCCTACGAGCAGTACTTC. Encoded protein: CASSLAPEASYEQYF.

The chain has TRBV7-9 and TRBJ1-1; D unclear. The CDR3 covers 14 residues. V lost 7 bases and J 3 bases, leaving 15 bases between the germline ends. Germline lookup yields CDR1 SEHNR and CDR2 FQNEAQ (reference sequence). CDR3 in DNA: TGTGCCAGCATTATCGGGCGGGCGGACACTGAAGCTTTCTTT. It encodes CASIIGRADTEAFF.

In its sample, this clone was seen once. Relative to the germline gene, one junction end is altered; a read error may explain this. CDR3 residues: CASSLSTGQGEF. The CDR3 region has the DNA TGTGCCAGCAGCCTCTCTACCGGACAGGGGGAGTTT. The rearrangement uses TRBV5-4 and TRBJ1-1; 10 nucleotides align to TRBD1. The CDR3 is 12 residues long. Germline CDR1 reads SGHNT; CDR2 reads YYREEE (reference sequence).

This rearrangement joins TRBV5-1 to TRBJ1-3, with 9 bases matching TRBD1. The V gene's germline CDR1 is SGHRS and CDR2 YFSETQ. The junction had 6 bases not matched to a gene; V was cut back by 4 bases and J by 4 bases. The CDR3 has 15 amino acids. The CDR3 loop reads CASSVQQGAGNTIYF. CDR3 nucleotides: TGCGCCAGCAGCGTGCAACAGGGGGCAGGAAACACCATATATTTT.

The CDR3 DNA sequence: TGTGCCACCAGCAGAGGCTGGACAGCGCAGAACACTGAAGCTTTCTTT. It yields the protein CATSRGWTAQNTEAFF. The chain has TRBV15 and TRBJ1-1; D might be TRBD1 (6 bases). In germline, CDR1 is LNHNV, CDR2 YYDKDF (reference sequence). Trimming took off 1 base at V and 1 base at J, with 13 bases between the two ends. The CDR3 totals 16 residues.